This T cell receptor beta chain was identified in a study of cytotoxic CD8 clonotypes in ibrutinib-treated CLL. Method: immunoSEQ multiplex PCR; TCRdb's copy keeps in-frame clones and lacks some. In the table there are some 290,000 clones, about 80% of which are singletons. This clonotype originated in a human donor with chronic lymphocytic leukemia. Sequencing used PBMCs, obtained before ibrutinib treatment.

CDR3 protein: CASSQDSSGGYEQYF. In nucleotides, the CDR3 is TGCGCCAGCAGCCAAGATTCAAGCGGAGGTTACGAGCAGTACTTC. The chain links TRBV4-1 to TRBJ2-7, with a possible D match to TRBD2 (5 bases). Germline V gene data show CDR1 as MGHRA and CDR2 as YSYEKL. The CDR3 loop spans 15 amino acids. With 0 bases removed from V and 4 bases from J, the gap between germline ends came to 13 bases.